This T cell receptor beta chain was captured in a study of OX40 agonist ivuxolimab in advanced cancers. The overall study: Ivuxolimab, an agonistic anti-OX40 (CD134) antibody, was given to patients.

Trimming shortened V by 0 bases and J by 0 bases, and 11 bases separated the two germline ends. Germline V gene sequence: CDR1 MNHEY, CDR2 SMNVEV (reference sequence). The CDR3 contains 16 residues. Of note for this clone: Its antigen is unknown.

Findings of the study overall: Some nonresponders also had low normalized T-cell clonal expansion.

Only in-frame clones appear in the TCRdb table, and some are missing; sequencing was by immunoSEQ multiplex PCR. The sample holds tens of thousands of clones; more than 65% are singletons and the top ten take roughly 10%. This receptor was obtained from an adult with an advanced solid tumor such as melanoma, head and neck, liver or kidney cancer. The sample in question was CD4+ or CD8+ T cells sorted from blood, obtained in a trial of the OX40 agonist ivuxolimab. The chain carries TRBV27 and TRBJ1-1; D is uncertain. CDR3 nucleotide sequence: TGTGCCAGCAGTTTATCACTGGTACGAATGAACACTGAAGCTTTCTTT. It codes for CASSLSLVRMNTEAFF.